This T cell receptor (beta chain) derives from a study of CD8 T cells in ankylosing spondylitis. Regarding the study as a whole: One TCR beta motif, made up of under ten highly homologous variants, appeared characteristic of ankylosing spondylitis blood.

MiXCR, applied by TCRdb to the 5' RACE reads, yields one record per CDR3 protein. The sample includes around 300,000 distinct CDR3 sequences, around 20% of them seen just once. Between the trimmed V and J ends, which lost 11 bases and 4 bases, there was a span of 14 bases. The CDR3 totals 13 residues. To note about this clonotype: Antigen unknown.

The chain employs TRBV12-3 or TRBV12-4 and TRBJ2-2; unclear D gene. This TCR derives from a female donor with ankylosing spondylitis or in good health (not recorded which). The sequenced sample was blood, either unsorted or a sorted T cell fraction (not recorded which). DNA for the CDR3: TGTGCCTCACTTAGGCCAACCACCGGGGAGCTGTTTTTT. It yields the protein CASLRPTTGELFF.